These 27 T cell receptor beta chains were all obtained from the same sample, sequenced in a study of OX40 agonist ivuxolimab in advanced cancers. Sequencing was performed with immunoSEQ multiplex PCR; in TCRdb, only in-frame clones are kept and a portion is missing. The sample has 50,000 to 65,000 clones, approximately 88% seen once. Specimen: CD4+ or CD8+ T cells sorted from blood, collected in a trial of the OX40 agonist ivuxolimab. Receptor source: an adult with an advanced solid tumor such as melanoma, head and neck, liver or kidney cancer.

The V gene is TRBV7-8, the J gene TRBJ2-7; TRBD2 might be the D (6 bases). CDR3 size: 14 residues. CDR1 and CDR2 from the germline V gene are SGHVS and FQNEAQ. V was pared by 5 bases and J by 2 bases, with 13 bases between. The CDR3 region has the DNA TGTGCCAGCAGCCCACTAGCAGACACCTACGAGCAGTACTTC. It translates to CASSPLADTYEQYF. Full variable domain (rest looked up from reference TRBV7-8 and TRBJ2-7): GAGVSQSPRYKVAKRGQDVALRCDPISGHVSLFWYQQALGQGPEFLTYFQNEAQLDKSGLPSDRFFAERPEGSVSTLKIQRTQQEDSAVYLCASSPLADTYEQYFGPGTRLTVT.

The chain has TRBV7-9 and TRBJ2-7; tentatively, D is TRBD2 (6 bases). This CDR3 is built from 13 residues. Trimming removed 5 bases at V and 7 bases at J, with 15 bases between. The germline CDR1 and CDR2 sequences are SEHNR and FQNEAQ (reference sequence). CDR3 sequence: CASSQAGLGEQYF. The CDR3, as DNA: TGTGCCAGCAGCCAAGCGGGTCTTGGAGAGCAGTACTTC.

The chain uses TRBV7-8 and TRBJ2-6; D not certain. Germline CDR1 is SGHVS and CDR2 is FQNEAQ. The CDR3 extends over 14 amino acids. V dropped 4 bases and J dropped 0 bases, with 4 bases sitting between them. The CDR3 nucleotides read TGTGCCAGCAGCTCAGACTCTGGGGCCAACGTCCTGACTTTC. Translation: CASSSDSGANVLTF. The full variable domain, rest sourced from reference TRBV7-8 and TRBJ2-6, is GAGVSQSPRYKVAKRGQDVALRCDPISGHVSLFWYQQALGQGPEFLTYFQNEAQLDKSGLPSDRFFAERPEGSVSTLKIQRTQQEDSAVYLCASSSDSGANVLTFGAGSRLTVL.

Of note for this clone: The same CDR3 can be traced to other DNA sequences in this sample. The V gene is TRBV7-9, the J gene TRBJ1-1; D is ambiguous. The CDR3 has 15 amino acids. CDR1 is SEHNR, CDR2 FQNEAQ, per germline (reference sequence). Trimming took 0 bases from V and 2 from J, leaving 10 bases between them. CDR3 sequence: CASSLAGRRNTEAFF. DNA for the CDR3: TGTGCCAGCAGCTTAGCGGGCCGGAGAAACACTGAAGCTTTCTTT.

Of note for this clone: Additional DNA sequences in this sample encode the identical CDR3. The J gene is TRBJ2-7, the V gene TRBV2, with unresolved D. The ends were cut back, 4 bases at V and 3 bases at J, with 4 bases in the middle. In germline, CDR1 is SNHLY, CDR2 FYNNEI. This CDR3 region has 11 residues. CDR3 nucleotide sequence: TGTGCCAGCAGTGGACACTACGAGCAGTACTTC. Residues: CASSGHYEQYF.

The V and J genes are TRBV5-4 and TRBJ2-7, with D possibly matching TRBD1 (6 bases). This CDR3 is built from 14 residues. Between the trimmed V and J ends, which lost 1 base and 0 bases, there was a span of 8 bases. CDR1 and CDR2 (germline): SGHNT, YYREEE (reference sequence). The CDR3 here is CASSLPGASYEQYF. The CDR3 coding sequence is TGTGCCAGCAGCTTGCCAGGGGCCTCCTACGAGCAGTACTTC.

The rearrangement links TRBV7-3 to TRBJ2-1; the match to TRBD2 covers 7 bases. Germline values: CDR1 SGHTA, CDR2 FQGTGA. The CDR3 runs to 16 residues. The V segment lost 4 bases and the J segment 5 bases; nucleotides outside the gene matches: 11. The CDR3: CASSSLGLGANNEQFF. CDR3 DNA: TGTGCCAGCAGCTCCCTTGGACTAGGGGCTAACAATGAGCAGTTCTTC.

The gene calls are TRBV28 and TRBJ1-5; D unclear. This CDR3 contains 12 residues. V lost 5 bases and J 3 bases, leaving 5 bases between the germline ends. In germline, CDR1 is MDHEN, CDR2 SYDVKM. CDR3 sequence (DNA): TGTGCCAGCAGTATAATCAATCAGCCCCAGCATTTT. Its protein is CASSIINQPQHF.

CDR3 loop: CASSATSGSEQYF. CDR3 coding DNA: TGTGCCAGCAGCGCGACTAGCGGGAGCGAGCAGTACTTC. V is TRBV9 and J is TRBJ2-7; 12 nucleotides agree with TRBD2. The germline CDR1 and CDR2 sequences are SGDLS and YYNGEE. The V segment lost 3 bases and the J segment 6 bases; nucleotides outside the gene matches: 1. The length of the CDR3 is 13 residues.

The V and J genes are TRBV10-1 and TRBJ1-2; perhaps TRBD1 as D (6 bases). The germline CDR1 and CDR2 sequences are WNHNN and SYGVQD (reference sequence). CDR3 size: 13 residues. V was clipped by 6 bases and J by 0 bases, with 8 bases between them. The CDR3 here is CASSRGANYGYTF. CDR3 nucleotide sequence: TGCGCCAGCAGCAGGGGAGCTAACTATGGCTACACCTTC.

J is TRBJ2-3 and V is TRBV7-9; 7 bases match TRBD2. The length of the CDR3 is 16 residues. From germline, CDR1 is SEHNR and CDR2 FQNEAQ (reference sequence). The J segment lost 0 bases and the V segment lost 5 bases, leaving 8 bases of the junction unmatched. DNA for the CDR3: TGTGCCAGCAGCCGGTCAGGAGCGGGGAGCACAGATACGCAGTATTTT. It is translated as CASSRSGAGSTDTQYF.

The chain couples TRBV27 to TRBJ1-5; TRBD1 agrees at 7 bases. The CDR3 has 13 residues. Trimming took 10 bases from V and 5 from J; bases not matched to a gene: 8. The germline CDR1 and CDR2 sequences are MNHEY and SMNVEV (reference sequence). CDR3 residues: CATRQGTDQPQHF. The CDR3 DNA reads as TGTGCCACTAGACAGGGCACGGATCAGCCCCAGCATTTT.

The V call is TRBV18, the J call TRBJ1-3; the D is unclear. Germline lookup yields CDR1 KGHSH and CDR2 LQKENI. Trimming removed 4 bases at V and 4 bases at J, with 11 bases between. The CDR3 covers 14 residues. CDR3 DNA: TGTGCCAGCTCACATACCCAACTGGGAAACACCATATATTTT. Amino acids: CASSHTQLGNTIYF.

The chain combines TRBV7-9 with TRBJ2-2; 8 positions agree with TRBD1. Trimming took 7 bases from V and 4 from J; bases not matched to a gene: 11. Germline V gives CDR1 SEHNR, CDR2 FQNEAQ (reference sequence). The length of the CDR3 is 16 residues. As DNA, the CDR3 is TGTGCCAGCAACCCGCCCGGACAGGGCCCCACCGGGGAGCTGTTTTTT. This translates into CASNPPGQGPTGELFF. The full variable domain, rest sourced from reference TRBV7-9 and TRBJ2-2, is DTGVSQNPRHKITKRGQNVTFRCDPISEHNRLYWYRQTLGQGPEFLTYFQNEAQLEKSRLLSDRFSAERPKGSFSTLEIQRTEQGDSAMYLCASNPPGQGPTGELFFGEGSRLTVL.

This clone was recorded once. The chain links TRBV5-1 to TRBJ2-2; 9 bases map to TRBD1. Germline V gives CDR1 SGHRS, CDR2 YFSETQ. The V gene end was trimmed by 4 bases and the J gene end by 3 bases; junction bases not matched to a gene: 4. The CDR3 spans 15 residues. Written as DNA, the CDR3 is TGCGCCAGCAGCCCGGACAGGGGATACACCGGGGAGCTGTTTTTT. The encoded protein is CASSPDRGYTGELFF.

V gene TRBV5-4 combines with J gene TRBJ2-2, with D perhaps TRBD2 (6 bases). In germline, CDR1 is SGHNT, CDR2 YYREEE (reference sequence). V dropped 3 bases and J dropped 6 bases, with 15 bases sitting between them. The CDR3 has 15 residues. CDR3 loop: CASSSRLDGAGELFF. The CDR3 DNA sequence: TGTGCCAGCAGCTCGAGACTAGACGGCGCCGGGGAGCTGTTTTTT.

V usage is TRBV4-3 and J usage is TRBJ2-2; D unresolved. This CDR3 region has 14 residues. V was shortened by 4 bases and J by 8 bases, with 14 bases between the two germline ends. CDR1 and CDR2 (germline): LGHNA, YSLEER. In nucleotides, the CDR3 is TGCGCCAGCAGCCGCGACCGAGTTTCTGGGGAGCTGTTTTTT. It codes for CASSRDRVSGELFF.

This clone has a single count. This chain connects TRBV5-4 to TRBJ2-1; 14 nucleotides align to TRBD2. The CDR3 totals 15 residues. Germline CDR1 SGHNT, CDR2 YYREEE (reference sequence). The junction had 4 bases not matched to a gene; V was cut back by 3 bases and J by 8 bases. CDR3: CASSSTSGRAHEQFF. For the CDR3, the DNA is TGTGCCAGCAGCTCGACTAGCGGGAGGGCCCATGAGCAGTTCTTC.

The CDR3 nucleotides are TGTGCCAGCAGCCGAGACAGGCAAGAGACCCAGTACTTC. This sequence encodes CASSRDRQETQYF. This chain joins TRBV7-2 and TRBJ2-5; the D gene is possibly TRBD1 (6 bases). Trimming shortened V by 5 bases and J by 2 bases, and 9 bases separated the two germline ends. Per germline, CDR1 SGHTA and CDR2 FQGNSA. The CDR3 loop spans 13 amino acids.

CDR3 nucleotide sequence: TGTGCCAGCAGCTCAGCGACCGGGACAAAGGCTGCACCCCTCCACTTT. This encodes CASSSATGTKAAPLHF. V and J are TRBV5-6 and TRBJ1-6, with a weak D call TRBD1 (6 bases). CDR3 length equals 16 residues. V lost 3 bases, J lost 11 bases, and 21 bases lay in between. Germline CDR1 SGHDT, CDR2 YYEEEE.

CDR3 region: CASSLAHRGDGYGYTF. The DNA of the CDR3 is TGTGCCAGCAGCTTAGCACACAGGGGCGATGGCTATGGCTACACCTTC. V gene TRBV7-3 combines with J gene TRBJ1-2; 7 nucleotides match TRBD1. This CDR3 contains 16 residues. V lost 2 bases and J lost 4; bases outside the gene matches: 10. Germline V lookup: CDR1 SGHTA, CDR2 FQGTGA.

The CDR3 spells CASYPWGGGYTF. The CDR3 nucleotides read TGTGCCAGCTACCCCTGGGGGGGCGGCTACACCTTC. The chain carries TRBV6-5 and TRBJ1-2; D perhaps matches TRBD1 (6 bases). V was trimmed by 8 bases and J by 8 bases, leaving 15 bases between them. Germline V gene lookup returns CDR1 MNHEY and CDR2 SVGAGI. The CDR3 totals 12 residues.

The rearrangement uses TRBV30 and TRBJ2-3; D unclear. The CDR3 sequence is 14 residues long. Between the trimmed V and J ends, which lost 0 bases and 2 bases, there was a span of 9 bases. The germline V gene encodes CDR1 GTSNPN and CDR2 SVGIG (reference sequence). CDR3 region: CAWSVQLHTDTQYF. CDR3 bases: TGTGCCTGGAGTGTACAACTTCACACAGATACGCAGTATTTT.

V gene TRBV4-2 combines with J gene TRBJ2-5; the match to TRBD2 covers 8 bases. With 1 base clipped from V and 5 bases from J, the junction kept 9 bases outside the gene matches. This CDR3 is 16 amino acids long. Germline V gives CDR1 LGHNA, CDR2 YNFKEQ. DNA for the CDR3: TGTGCCAGCAGCCAAGTCTATAGCGGGGCCGTTGAGACCCAGTACTTC. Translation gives CASSQVYSGAVETQYF.

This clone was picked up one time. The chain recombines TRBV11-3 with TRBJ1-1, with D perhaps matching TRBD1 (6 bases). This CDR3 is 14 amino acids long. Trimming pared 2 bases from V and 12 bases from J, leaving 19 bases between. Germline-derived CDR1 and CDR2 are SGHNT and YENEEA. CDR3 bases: TGTGCCAGCAGCTTACGGCACGAGGGAGGGACAACTTTCTTT. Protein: CASSLRHEGGTTFF.

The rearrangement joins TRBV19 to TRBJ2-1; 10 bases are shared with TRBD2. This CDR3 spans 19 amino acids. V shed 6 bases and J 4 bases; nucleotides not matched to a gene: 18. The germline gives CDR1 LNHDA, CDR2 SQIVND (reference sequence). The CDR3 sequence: CASSPILAGAPGGYNEQFF. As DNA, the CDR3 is TGTGCCAGTAGCCCAATTCTAGCGGGAGCCCCAGGGGGATACAATGAGCAGTTCTTC.

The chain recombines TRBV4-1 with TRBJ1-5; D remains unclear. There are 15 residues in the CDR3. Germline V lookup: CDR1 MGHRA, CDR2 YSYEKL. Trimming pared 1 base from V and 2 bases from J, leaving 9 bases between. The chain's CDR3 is CASSQGGERNQPQHF. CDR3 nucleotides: TGCGCCAGCAGCCAAGGCGGAGAGCGCAATCAGCCCCAGCATTTT.